A single sample gave rise to the 21 T cell receptor beta chains below, sequenced in a study of pediatric ulcerative colitis. The rectum was sampled with one to two pinch biopsies at colonoscopy. Some clones are missing from TCRdb's copy, which holds only in-frame ones; the method was immunoSEQ multiplex PCR. The repertoire holds about 24,000 clones, with roughly 70% as singletons. Sequencing was performed on gut tissue. These TCRs come from a boy younger than 18 with severe ulcerative colitis.

This chain links TRBV5-4 with TRBJ2-2, with D uncertain. This CDR3 contains 15 residues. V lost 1 base, J lost 0 bases, and 7 bases lay in between. CDR1 is SGHNT, CDR2 YYREEE, per germline (reference sequence). The CDR3 spells CASSLFGTNTGELFF. CDR3 DNA sequence: TGTGCCAGCAGCTTGTTTGGGACGAACACCGGGGAGCTGTTTTTT.

J is TRBJ2-1 and V is TRBV6-6; D possibly matches TRBD1 or TRBD2 (5 bases each). This CDR3 is 15 amino acids long. The V gene lost 5 bases and the J gene lost 5 bases, with 16 bases spanning the gap. Germline V CDR1 and CDR2: MNHNY, SVGAGI (reference sequence). The chain's CDR3 is CASSKPGTLNNEQFF. CDR3 DNA sequence: TGTGCCAGCAGTAAGCCCGGGACGTTAAACAATGAGCAGTTCTTC.

The table lists this clone with a few counts. This rearrangement joins TRBV28 to TRBJ1-1; possibly TRBD1 for D (6 bases). This CDR3 is 16 amino acids long. The germline V gene has CDR1 MDHEN and CDR2 SYDVKM. Trimming left V 0 bases short and J 7 bases short, with 18 bases between. CDR3 region: CASSLWEMGARGEAFF. In nucleotides, the CDR3 is TGTGCCAGCAGTTTATGGGAAATGGGGGCACGCGGTGAAGCTTTCTTT.

The chain carries TRBV19 and TRBJ1-2, with a weak D call TRBD1 (5 bases). CDR1 is LNHDA and CDR2 is SQIVND in the germline V gene (reference sequence). CDR3 length equals 15 residues. V was clipped by 5 bases and J by 6 bases, with 19 bases between them. Here the CDR3 DNA reads TGTGCCAGTAGTTTTCGACAGCCCCTAGGAGATGGCTACACCTTC. Its translation: CASSFRQPLGDGYTF.

The chain couples TRBV11-3 to TRBJ2-3, with D perhaps TRBD2 (5 bases). CDR1 is SGHNT and CDR2 is YENEEA in the germline V gene. The ends were cut back, 6 bases at V and 6 bases at J, with 10 bases in the middle. This CDR3 has 12 residues. This chain's CDR3 is CASSLWRDTQYF. CDR3 DNA: TGTGCCAGCAGTCTTTGGAGGGATACGCAGTATTTT.

The chain uses TRBV9 and TRBJ2-3, with 7 bases matching TRBD1. The ends lost 1 base at V and 0 bases at J; junction bases unmatched: 5. The CDR3 has 16 amino acids. The germline gives CDR1 SGDLS, CDR2 YYNGEE. The CDR3 reads CASSVMGQTSTDTQYF. The CDR3 region has the DNA TGTGCCAGCAGCGTAATGGGACAGACTAGCACAGATACGCAGTATTTT.

In this sample, this clone turned up once. The chain has TRBV27 and TRBJ2-7; D might be TRBD2 (5 bases). CDR1 is MNHEY, CDR2 SMNVEV, per germline (reference sequence). Trimming cost V 6 bases and J 4 bases, with 16 bases left between them. The CDR3 has 14 residues. DNA of the CDR3: TGTGCCAGCAGCCCTAGCAGTCTTAGTTACGAGCAGTACTTC. It specifies CASSPSSLSYEQYF.

By share of the sample, this clone is medium-sized. The V and J genes are TRBV6-5 and TRBJ1-1; 8 positions agree with TRBD1. In germline, CDR1 is MNHEY, CDR2 SVGAGI. The J segment lost 0 bases and the V segment lost 5 bases, leaving 5 bases of the junction unmatched. This CDR3 contains 15 residues. CDR3 in amino acids: CASSPWTGMNTEAFF. DNA of the CDR3: TGTGCCAGCAGTCCATGGACAGGGATGAACACTGAAGCTTTCTTT.

The chain recombines TRBV27 with TRBJ1-4, with D possibly TRBD1 on 5 matching bases. The CDR3 runs 14 residues. The V and J ends lost 3 bases and 7 bases respectively, with 12 bases between them. CDR1 is MNHEY, CDR2 SMNVEV, per germline (reference sequence). Here the CDR3 reads CASSFQGGSEKLFF. The CDR3 DNA follows: TGTGCCAGCAGTTTTCAGGGAGGCAGTGAAAAACTGTTTTTT.

The gene calls are TRBV12-1 and TRBJ2-7; the table calls TRBD2, which could not be checked here. TRBV12-1 is a documented pseudogene. This CDR3 comprises 15 residues. DNA for the CDR3: TGTGCCAGCAGCTCACCGGCAGGGACTTTCTACGAGCAGTACTTC. Protein product: CASSSPAGTFYEQYF.

The genes are TRBV5-6 and TRBJ2-5; 9 nucleotides agree with TRBD1. This CDR3 spans 16 amino acids. J was trimmed by 4 bases and V by 1 base; bases with no gene match: 8. The V gene's germline CDR1 is SGHDT and CDR2 YYEEEE. The CDR3 coding sequence is TGTGCCAGCAGCTTGTTGGGACAGGGAGGCGCAGAGACCCAGTACTTC. It translates to CASSLLGQGGAETQYF.

This clone has a handful of counts. V and J are TRBV5-1 and TRBJ2-1; D is unclear. This CDR3 contains 15 residues. V was shortened by 0 bases and J by 0 bases, with 7 bases between the two germline ends. The germline gives CDR1 SGHRS, CDR2 YFSETQ. The CDR3 reads CASSLAAVSYNEQFF. CDR3 coding DNA: TGCGCCAGCAGCTTGGCCGCGGTCTCCTACAATGAGCAGTTCTTC.

By proportion, this clone is large (0.1 to 1%). This chain links TRBV29-1 with TRBJ2-2; no clear D gene. The germline V gene encodes CDR1 SQVTM and CDR2 ANQGSEA. V was cut by 6 bases and J by 1 base, with 12 bases left in between. CDR3 length: 14 residues. The CDR3 sequence: CSVDFSGNTGELFF. CDR3 DNA sequence: TGCAGCGTAGACTTCTCAGGGAACACCGGGGAGCTGTTTTTT.

The chain joins TRBV6-5 to TRBJ2-7; TRBD1 aligns across 10 bases. This CDR3 spans 15 amino acids. V dropped 2 bases and J dropped 3; count of bases not matched to a gene: 4. Germline CDR1 is MNHEY and CDR2 is SVGAGI. In nucleotides, the CDR3 is TGTGCCAGCAGTTACGCGGGACAGGGGTTCTACGAGCAGTACTTC. Its protein is CASSYAGQGFYEQYF.

The chain carries TRBV9 and TRBJ1-3; the D gene is possibly TRBD1 (6 bases). This CDR3 is built from 14 residues. The germline gives CDR1 SGDLS, CDR2 YYNGEE. The V end was cut by 3 bases, the J end by 4 bases, with 11 bases between. In DNA form, the CDR3 reads TGTGCCAGCAGCGCCCTCAGGGGCGGAAACACCATATATTTT. Its translation is CASSALRGGNTIYF.

This chain joins TRBV7-2 and TRBJ1-1, with TRBD1 matching 7 bases. The CDR3 runs to 16 residues. After removal of 3 bases from V and 10 bases from J, the junction contained 17 bases not matched to a gene. Germline V lookup: CDR1 SGHTA, CDR2 FQGNSA. CDR3 nucleotide sequence: TGTGCCAGCAGCTTCCTCCCCCCGACAGGGCATAGTGCAGCTTTCTTT. The encoded protein is CASSFLPPTGHSAAFF. Full variable domain (missing parts from reference TRBV7-2 and TRBJ1-1): GAGVSQSPSNKVTEKGKDVELRCDPISGHTALYWYRQSLGQGLEFLIYFQGNSAPDKSGLPSDRFSAERTGGSVSTLTIQRTQQEDSAVYLCASSFLPPTGHSAAFFGQGTRLTVV.

The chain couples TRBV18 to TRBJ2-1, with D uncertain. The CDR3 contains 15 residues. Trimming shortened V by 3 bases and J by 0 bases, and 9 bases separated the two germline ends. From germline, CDR1 is KGHSH and CDR2 LQKENI. Written as DNA, the CDR3 is TGTGCCAGCTCACCCGATACCAGCTCCTACAATGAGCAGTTCTTC. It is translated as CASSPDTSSYNEQFF.

The CDR3 nucleotides read TGTGCCAGCAGCTTAAGAGGACTAGCGGGAGGATTCTACGAGCAGTACTTC. Translation: CASSLRGLAGGFYEQYF. V gene TRBV7-2 combines with J gene TRBJ2-7; 14 nucleotides line up with TRBD2. After removal of 2 bases from V and 3 bases from J, the junction contained 6 bases not matched to a gene. Germline CDR1 reads SGHTA; CDR2 reads FQGNSA. This CDR3 spans 17 amino acids.

The chain links TRBV2 to TRBJ2-1; tentatively, D is TRBD1 (7 bases). Looked up from germline, CDR1 is SNHLY and CDR2 is FYNNEI. Trimming stripped 6 bases from V and 4 bases from J, with 16 bases between. CDR3 size: 15 residues. CDR3 bases: TGTGCCAGCAGGGATCAGGGGGGCGTTTACAATGAGCAGTTCTTC. This codes for CASRDQGGVYNEQFF.

The V call is TRBV29-1, the J call TRBJ1-2; D is perhaps TRBD1 (6 bases). Per the germline V gene, CDR1 is SQVTM and CDR2 is ANQGSEA. CDR3 length: 12 residues. Trimming pared 3 bases from V and 8 bases from J, leaving 13 bases between. CDR3 loop: CSVESPGEGYTF. Written as DNA, the CDR3 is TGCAGCGTTGAGTCTCCAGGGGAGGGCTACACCTTC. The full variable domain, with the rest looked up from reference TRBV29-1 and TRBJ1-2, is SAVISQKPSRDICQRGTSLTIQCQVDSQVTMMFWYRQQPGQSLTLIATANQGSEATYESGFVIDKFPISRPNLTFSTLTVSNMSPEDSSIYLCSVESPGEGYTFGSGTRLTVV.

This chain links TRBV5-1 with TRBJ2-7, with a possible D match to TRBD1 (6 bases). Germline V lookup: CDR1 SGHRS, CDR2 YFSETQ. The CDR3 consists of 15 residues. V was pared by 0 bases and J by 3 bases, with 13 bases between. For the CDR3, the DNA is TGCGCCAGCAGCTTGGAAGGGGGTCACCGCTACGAGCAGTACTTC. This encodes CASSLEGGHRYEQYF.